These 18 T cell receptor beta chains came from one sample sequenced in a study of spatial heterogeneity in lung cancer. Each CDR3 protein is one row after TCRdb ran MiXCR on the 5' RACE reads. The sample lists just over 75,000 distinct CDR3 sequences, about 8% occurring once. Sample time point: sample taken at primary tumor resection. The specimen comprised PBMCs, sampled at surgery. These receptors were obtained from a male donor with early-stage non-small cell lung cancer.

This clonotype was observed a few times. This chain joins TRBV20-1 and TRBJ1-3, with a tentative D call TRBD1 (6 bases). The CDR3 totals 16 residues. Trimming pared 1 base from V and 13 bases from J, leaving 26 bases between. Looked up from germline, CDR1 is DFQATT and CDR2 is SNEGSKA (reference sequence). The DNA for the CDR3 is TGCAGTGCTAGAGTCGCGTTCGGCAGGGGAGTCGGCGGTATATATTTT. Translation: CSARVAFGRGVGGIYF.

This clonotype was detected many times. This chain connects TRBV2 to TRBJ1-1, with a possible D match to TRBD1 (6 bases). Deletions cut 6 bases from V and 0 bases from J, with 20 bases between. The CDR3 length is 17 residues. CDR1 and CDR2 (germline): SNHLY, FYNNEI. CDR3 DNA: TGTGCCAGCAGCGCAAGAGGGACAAAAACGATGAACACTGAAGCTTTCTTT. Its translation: CASSARGTKTMNTEAFF.

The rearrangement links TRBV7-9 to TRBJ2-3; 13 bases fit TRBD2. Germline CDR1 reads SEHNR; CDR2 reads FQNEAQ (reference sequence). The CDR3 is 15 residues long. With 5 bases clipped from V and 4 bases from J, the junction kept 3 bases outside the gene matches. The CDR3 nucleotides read TGTGCCAGCAGCAAACTAGCGGGAGGGTCAGATACGCAGTATTTT. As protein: CASSKLAGGSDTQYF.

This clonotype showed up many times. DNA for the CDR3: TGCGCCAGCAGCCAAGAGGCTCTCTACGAGCAGTACTTC. This translates into CASSQEALYEQYF. The rearrangement joins TRBV4-1 to TRBJ2-7; D not resolved. The CDR3 spans 13 residues. Germline loops: CDR1 MGHRA, CDR2 YSYEKL. With 0 bases removed from V and 3 bases from J, the gap between germline ends came to 6 bases.

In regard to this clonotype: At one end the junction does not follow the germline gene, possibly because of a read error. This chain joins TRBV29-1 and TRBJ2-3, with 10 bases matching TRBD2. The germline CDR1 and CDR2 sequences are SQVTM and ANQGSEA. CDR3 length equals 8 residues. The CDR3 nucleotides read TGCAGCGTTACTAGCGGGGTCTTT. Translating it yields CSVTSGVF.

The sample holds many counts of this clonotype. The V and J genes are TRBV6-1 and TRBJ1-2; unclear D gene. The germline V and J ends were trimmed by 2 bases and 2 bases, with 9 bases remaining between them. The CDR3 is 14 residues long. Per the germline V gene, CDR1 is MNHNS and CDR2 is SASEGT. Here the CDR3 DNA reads TGTGCCAGCAGTGAACGGGGTATGAACTATGGCTACACCTTC. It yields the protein CASSERGMNYGYTF.

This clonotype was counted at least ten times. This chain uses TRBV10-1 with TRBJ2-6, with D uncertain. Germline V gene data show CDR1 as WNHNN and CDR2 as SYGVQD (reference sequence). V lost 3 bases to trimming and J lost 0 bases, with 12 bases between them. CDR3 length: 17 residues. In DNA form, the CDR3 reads TGCGCCAGCAGTGACGGCAAATTCACCTCTGGGGCCAACGTCCTGACTTTC. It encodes CASSDGKFTSGANVLTF.

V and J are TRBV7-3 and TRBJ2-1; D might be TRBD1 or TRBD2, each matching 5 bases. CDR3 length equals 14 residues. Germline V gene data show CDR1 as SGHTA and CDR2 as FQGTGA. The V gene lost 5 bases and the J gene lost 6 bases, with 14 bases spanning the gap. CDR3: CASSHGTPGNEQFF. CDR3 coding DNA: TGTGCCAGCAGCCACGGGACCCCAGGCAATGAGCAGTTCTTC.

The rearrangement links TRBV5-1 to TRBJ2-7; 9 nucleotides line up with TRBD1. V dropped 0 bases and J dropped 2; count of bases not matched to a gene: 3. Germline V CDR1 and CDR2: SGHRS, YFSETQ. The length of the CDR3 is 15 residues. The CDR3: CASSLGGTGTYEQYF. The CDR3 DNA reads TGCGCCAGCAGCTTGGGAGGGACAGGGACCTACGAGCAGTACTTC.

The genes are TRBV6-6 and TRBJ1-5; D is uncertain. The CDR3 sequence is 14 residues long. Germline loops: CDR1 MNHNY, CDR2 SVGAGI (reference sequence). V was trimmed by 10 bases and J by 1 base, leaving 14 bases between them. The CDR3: CATTQSFSNQPQHF. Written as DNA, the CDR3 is TGTGCCACTACACAGTCTTTCAGCAATCAGCCCCAGCATTTT.

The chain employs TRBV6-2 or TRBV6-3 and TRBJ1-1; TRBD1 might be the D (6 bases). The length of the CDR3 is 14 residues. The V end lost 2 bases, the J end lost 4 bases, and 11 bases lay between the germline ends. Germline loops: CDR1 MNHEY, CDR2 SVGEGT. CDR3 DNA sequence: TGTGCCAGCAGTTACCAACTCAGGGGCACTGAAGCTTTCTTT. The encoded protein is CASSYQLRGTEAFF.

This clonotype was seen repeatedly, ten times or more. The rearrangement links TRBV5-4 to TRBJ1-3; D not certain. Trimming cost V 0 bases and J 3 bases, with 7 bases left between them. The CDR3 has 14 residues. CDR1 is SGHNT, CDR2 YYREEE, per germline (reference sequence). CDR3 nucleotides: TGTGCCAGCAGCTTGGATAGAGATGGAAACACCATATATTTT. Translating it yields CASSLDRDGNTIYF.

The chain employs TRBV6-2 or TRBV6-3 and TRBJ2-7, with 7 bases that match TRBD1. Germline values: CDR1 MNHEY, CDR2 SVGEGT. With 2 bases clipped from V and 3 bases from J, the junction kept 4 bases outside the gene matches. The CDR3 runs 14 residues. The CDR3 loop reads CASSYPTGNYEQYF. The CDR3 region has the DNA TGTGCCAGCAGTTACCCGACAGGGAACTACGAGCAGTACTTC.

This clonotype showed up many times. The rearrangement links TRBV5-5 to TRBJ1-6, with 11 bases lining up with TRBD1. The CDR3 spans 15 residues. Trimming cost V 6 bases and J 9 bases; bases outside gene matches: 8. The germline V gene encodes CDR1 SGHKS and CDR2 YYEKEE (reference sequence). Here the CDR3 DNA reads TGTGCCAGCACCTCTCGGGACAGGGGGATTTCACCCCTCCACTTT. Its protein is CASTSRDRGISPLHF.

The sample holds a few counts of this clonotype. The CDR3 sequence: CASSQLYGYTF. CDR3 nucleotides: TGTGCCAGCAGCCAGCTTTATGGCTACACCTTC. This chain uses TRBV4-2 with TRBJ1-2; the D is unclear. The CDR3 is made up of 11 amino acids. Germline-derived CDR1 and CDR2 are LGHNA and YNFKEQ. With 3 bases removed from V and 5 bases from J, the gap between germline ends came to 4 bases.

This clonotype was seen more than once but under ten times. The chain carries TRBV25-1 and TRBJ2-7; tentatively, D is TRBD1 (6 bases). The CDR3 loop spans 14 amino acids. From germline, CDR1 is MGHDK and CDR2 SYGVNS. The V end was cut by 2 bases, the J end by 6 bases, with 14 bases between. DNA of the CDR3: TGTGCCAGCAGTGAACCCACAGGGTTCGGCGAGCAGTACTTC. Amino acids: CASSEPTGFGEQYF.

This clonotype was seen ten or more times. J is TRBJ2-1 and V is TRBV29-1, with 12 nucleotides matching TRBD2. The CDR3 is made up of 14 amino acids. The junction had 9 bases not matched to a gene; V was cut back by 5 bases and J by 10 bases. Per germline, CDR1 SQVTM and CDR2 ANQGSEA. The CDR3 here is CSVRTSGTSGEQFF. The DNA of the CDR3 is TGCAGCGTTAGGACTAGCGGGACGTCAGGGGAGCAGTTCTTC.

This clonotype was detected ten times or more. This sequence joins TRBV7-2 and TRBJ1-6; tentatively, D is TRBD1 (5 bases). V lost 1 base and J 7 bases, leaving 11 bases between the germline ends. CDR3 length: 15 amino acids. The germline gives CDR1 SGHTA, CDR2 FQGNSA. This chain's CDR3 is CASSLEWGGNSPLHF. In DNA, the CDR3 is TGTGCCAGCAGCTTAGAATGGGGCGGGAATTCACCCCTCCACTTT.